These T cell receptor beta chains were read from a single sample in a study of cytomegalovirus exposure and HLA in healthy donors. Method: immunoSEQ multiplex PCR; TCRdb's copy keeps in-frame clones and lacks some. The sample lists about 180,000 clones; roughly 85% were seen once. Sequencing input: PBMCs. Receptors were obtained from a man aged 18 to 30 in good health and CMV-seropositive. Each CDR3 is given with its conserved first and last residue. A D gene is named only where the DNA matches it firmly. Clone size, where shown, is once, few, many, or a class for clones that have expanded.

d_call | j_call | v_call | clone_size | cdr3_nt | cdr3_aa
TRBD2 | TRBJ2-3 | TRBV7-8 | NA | TGTGCCAGCAGCCCTTGGGACGTCGGGAGGAGAGATACGCAGTATTTT | CASSPWDVGRRDTQYF
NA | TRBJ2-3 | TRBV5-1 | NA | TGCGCCAGCAGCTTGGGGGACACCCCTACAGATACGCAGTATTTT | CASSLGDTPTDTQYF
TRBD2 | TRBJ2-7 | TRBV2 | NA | TGTGCCAGCAGGGGAGGGGCCGCGTCCTCCTACGAGCAGTACTTC | CASRGGAASSYEQYF
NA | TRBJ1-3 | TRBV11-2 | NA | TGTGCCAGCAGGCCAAGACAGGCCTCCTCTGGAAACACCATATATTTT | CASRPRQASSGNTIYF
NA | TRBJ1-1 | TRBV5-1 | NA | TGCGCCAGCAGCCCCGGGAGGCCTGAAGCTTTCTTT | CASSPGRPEAFF
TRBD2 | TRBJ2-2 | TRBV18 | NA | TGTGCCAGCTCACCCGAACTAGCGGGAAACGCCGGGGAGCTGTTTTTT | CASSPELAGNAGELFF
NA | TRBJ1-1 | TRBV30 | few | TGTGCCTGGGGGAGGGCAGGAGGGACTGAAGCTTTCTTT | CAWGRAGGTEAFF
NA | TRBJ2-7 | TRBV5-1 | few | TGCGCCAGCAGCCCCGGGGGGACTAGTCGACCAGGGGGGTACTTC | CASSPGGTSRPGGYF
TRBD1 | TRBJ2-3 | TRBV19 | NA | TGTGCCAGTCGACAGGGGATAGGCACAGATACGCAGTATTTT | CASRQGIGTDTQYF
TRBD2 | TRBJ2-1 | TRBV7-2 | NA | TGTGCCAGCGACTGGACTAGCGGTCTCTACAATGAGCAGTTCTTC | CASDWTSGLYNEQFF
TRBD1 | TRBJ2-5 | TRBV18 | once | TGTGCCAGCTCACCGGGACAGGGAATGGAGACCCAGTACTTC | CASSPGQGMETQYF
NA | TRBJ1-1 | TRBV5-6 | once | TGTGCCAGCAGCTTGTTGGGCGCAGGGAACACTGAAGCTTTCTTT | CASSLLGAGNTEAFF
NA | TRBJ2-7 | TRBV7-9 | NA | TGTGCCAGCAGCTCGACTAGTAAATCCTACGAGCAGTACTTC | CASSSTSKSYEQYF
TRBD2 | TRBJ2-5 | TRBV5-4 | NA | TGTGCCAGCAGCCGTGGGACTAGCGGGCAAGAGACCCAGTACTTC | CASSRGTSGQETQYF
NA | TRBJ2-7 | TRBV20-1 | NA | TGCAGTGCCCCAGTCACCTCCGAGCAGTACTTC | CSAPVTSEQYF
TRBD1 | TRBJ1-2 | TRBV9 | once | TGTGCCAGCAGCGCACTAACAGGGGCGGAGTATCACGTCACCTTC | CASSALTGAEYHVTF
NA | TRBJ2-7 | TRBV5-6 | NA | TGTGCCAGCAGCCCGGGGTCTTCCTACGAGCAGTACTTC | CASSPGSSYEQYF
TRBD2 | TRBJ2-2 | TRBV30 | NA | TGTGCCTGCTCATCAGCGGGAGTTAGGAACACCGGGGAGCTGTTTTTT | CACSSAGVRNTGELFF
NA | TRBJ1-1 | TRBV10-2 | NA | TGCGCCAGCAGTGAGACTGGGAACACTGAAGCTTTCTTT | CASSETGNTEAFF
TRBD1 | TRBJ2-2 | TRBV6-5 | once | TGTGCCAGCAGTTACGGACAGGGGAGCACCGGGGAGCTGTTTTTT | CASSYGQGSTGELFF